This T cell receptor beta chain was sequenced for a study of PD-L1 blockade in urothelial cancer. Here immunoSEQ multiplex PCR was the method, and the copy in TCRdb shows in-frame clones only, minus some. Among 130,000 or so clones listed, less than 85% were seen once. Time point of the sample: pretreatment peripheral blood. Locally advanced or metastatic urothelial carcinoma affected the patients. In germline, CDR1 is SQVTM, CDR2 ANQGSEA. Trimming shortened V by 3 bases and J by 5 bases, and 13 bases separated the two germline ends. CDR3 length: 13 amino acids. The sequence was obtained from a man in his fifties with urothelial cancer. The genes are TRBV29-1 and TRBJ2-5, with TRBD2 as a possible D gene (5 bases). The material sequenced was PBMCs, taken around atezolizumab (anti-PD-L1) treatment. CDR3 DNA sequence: TGCAGCGTTGACTCCGGAGGTGGGGAGACCCAGTACTTC. Protein sequence: CSVDSGGGETQYF. Combining the CDR3 with reference TRBV29-1 and TRBJ2-5 gives the whole variable domain SAVISQKPSRDICQRGTSLTIQCQVDSQVTMMFWYRQQPGQSLTLIATANQGSEATYESGFVIDKFPISRPNLTFSTLTVSNMSPEDSSIYLCSVDSGGGETQYFGPGTRLLVL.